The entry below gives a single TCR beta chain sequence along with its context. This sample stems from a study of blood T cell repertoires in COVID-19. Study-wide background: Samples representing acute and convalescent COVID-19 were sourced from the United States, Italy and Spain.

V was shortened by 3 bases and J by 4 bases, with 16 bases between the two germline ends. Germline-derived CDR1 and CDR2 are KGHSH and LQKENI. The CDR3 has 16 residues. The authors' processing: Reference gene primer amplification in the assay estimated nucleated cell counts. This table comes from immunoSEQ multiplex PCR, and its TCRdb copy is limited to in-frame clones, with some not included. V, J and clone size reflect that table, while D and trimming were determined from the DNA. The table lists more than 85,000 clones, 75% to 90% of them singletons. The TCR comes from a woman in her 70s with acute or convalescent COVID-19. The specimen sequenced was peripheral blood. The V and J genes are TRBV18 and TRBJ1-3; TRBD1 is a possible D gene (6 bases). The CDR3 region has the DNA TGTGCCAGCTCACCCCCCCGGACAGCTTCGGGAAACACCATATATTTT. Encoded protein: CASSPPRTASGNTIYF.